This TCR beta chain is from a study of blood T cells in healthy people across ages. The CDR3 contains 16 residues. Germline lookup yields CDR1 MNHNY and CDR2 SVGAGI (reference sequence). V lost 6 bases to trimming and J lost 7 bases, with 22 bases between them. A J-beta primer mix and a sample-barcoded 5' primer were used in a second PCR of roughly 6 to 11 cycles. TCRdb analysed the 5' RACE reads with MiXCR anew, one entry per CDR3 protein. The sample holds approximately 800,000 distinct CDR3 sequences, roughly 34% seen once. This clonotype showed up just a few times. Total RNA, at least 5.5 micrograms per sample, was extracted from PBMCs.

The gene calls are TRBV6-6 and TRBJ2-1; D may be TRBD2 (5 bases). This TCR was sampled from a young man in good health. Input material: blood. The CDR3 nucleotides are TGTGCCAGCAGCCCGAAGCTAGCCGCGCCCTCTAATGAGCAGTTCTTC. Its protein product is CASSPKLAAPSNEQFF.